Sequencing of this TCR beta chain was carried out in a study of shared clonotypes between healthy human individuals. Naive-designated CD8 cells lacked CD45RO, were positively enriched for CCR7, and omitted terminally differentiated effector memory CD45RA+ cells. Assay used: immunoSEQ multiplex PCR; TCRdb lists only in-frame clones, some missing. The repertoire holds under 700,000 clones, approximately 95% seen once, with approximately 0.12% in the top ten. This CDR3 region has 15 residues. Germline CDR1 is SGHNT and CDR2 is YYREEE (reference sequence). The V and J ends lost 6 bases and 4 bases respectively, with 14 bases between them.

The chain joins TRBV5-4 to TRBJ2-6; the D gene is possibly TRBD1 (6 bases). This sequence originates from a young woman in good health. Sequenced input: naive CD8+ T cells sorted from blood. The CDR3 protein is CASTPSGAGANVLTF. In nucleotides, the CDR3 is TGTGCCAGCACCCCCTCAGGGGCGGGGGCCAACGTCCTGACTTTC.